This T cell receptor (beta chain) was recorded in a study of shared clonotypes between healthy human individuals. The repertoire was sequenced with immunoSEQ multiplex PCR; TCRdb's copy has only in-frame clones and lacks some. Of 2 million to 2.5 million clones listed, roughly 96% are singletons. V dropped 0 bases and J dropped 1 base, with 11 bases sitting between them. CDR1 is KGHSH, CDR2 LQKENI, per germline. The CDR3 length is 16 residues. Of note for this clone: Its target is unknown.

Regarding the study as a whole: Sharing of clonotypes among donors was expected to vary with sequencing depth.

This chain links TRBV18 with TRBJ2-3, with D possibly called TRBD1 or TRBD2 (6 bases each). The sample comprised naive CD4+ T cells sorted from blood. Subset specified: CD45RA+ positively selected. This clonotype was sampled from a man aged 18-30 years in good health. CDR3 DNA: TGTGCCAGCTCACCACCCGGGGGCGCCGGCACAGATACGCAGTATTTT. It is translated as CASSPPGGAGTDTQYF.